The clone carrying this T cell receptor (beta chain) was seen many times. Its specificity is unknown. After template switching added a universal primer site, the resulting cDNA carried unique molecular identifiers. From the 5' RACE reads, TCRdb called clonotypes with MiXCR, one entry per CDR3 protein. This sample yields a few hundred thousand distinct CDR3 sequences, of which more than 9% are seen a single time; more than 2.5% belongs to the top ten. J lost 2 bases, V lost 3 bases, and 2 bases had no gene match. The CDR3 is made up of 16 amino acids. Germline V gives CDR1 SGHRS, CDR2 YFSETQ. These data belong to a study of identical twins. General study findings and limits: Models underestimated TCR alpha sharing (out-of-frame) in monozygotic twins. Clonotypes of the beta chain that were abundant in cord blood carried fewer insertions (memory repertoires showed none). Beta out-of-frame sequences showed weaker excess sharing between twins.

These sequences were also reported in another study, on yellow fever vaccine responses in identical twins.

The sequence derives from a young woman in good health. The rearrangement joins TRBV5-1 to TRBJ2-1; 13 bases map to TRBD2. Sample: PBMCs. The CDR3 region has the DNA TGCGCCAGCAGCTGGACTAGCGGGAGCCCCTACAATGAGCAGTTCTTC. Translation: CASSWTSGSPYNEQFF.